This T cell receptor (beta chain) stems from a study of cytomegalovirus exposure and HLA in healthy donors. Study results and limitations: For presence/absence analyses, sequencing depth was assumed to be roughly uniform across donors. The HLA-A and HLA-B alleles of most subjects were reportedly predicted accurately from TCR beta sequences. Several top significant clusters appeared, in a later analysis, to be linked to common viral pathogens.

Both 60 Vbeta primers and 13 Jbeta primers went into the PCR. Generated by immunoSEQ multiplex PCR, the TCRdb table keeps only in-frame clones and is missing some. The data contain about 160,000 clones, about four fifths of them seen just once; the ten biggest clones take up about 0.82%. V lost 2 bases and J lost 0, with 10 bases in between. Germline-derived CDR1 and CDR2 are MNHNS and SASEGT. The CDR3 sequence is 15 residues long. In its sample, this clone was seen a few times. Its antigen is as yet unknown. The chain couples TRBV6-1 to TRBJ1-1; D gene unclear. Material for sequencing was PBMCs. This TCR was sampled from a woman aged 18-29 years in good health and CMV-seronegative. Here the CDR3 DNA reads TGTGCCAGCAGTGAACTGACGGGGATGAACACTGAAGCTTTCTTT. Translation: CASSELTGMNTEAFF.